The 30 T cell receptor beta chains given below trace back to one sample, sequenced in a study of shared T cell receptors in the human thymus. Profiled with immunoSEQ multiplex PCR; TCRdb holds only in-frame clones, not every one. The data contain hundreds of thousands of clones, roughly 86% of them singletons. This sample also belongs to another study, concerning human thymus T cells.

Input material: thymocytes. The receptors here all came from a boy in the first two years of life with a congenital heart defect.

The chain combines TRBV29-1 with TRBJ2-6; the D is unclear. Trimming stripped 6 bases from V and 0 bases from J, with 6 bases between. The germline gives CDR1 SQVTM, CDR2 ANQGSEA. The CDR3 length is 13 residues. In DNA form, the CDR3 reads TGCAGCGTACCCGGCTCTGGGGCCAACGTCCTGACTTTC. Amino acids: CSVPGSGANVLTF.

The chain employs TRBV7-2 and TRBJ1-3, with D possibly TRBD1 on 6 matching bases. The CDR3 sequence is 14 residues long. Trimming left V 5 bases short and J 3 bases short, with 11 bases between. Germline CDR1 and CDR2: SGHTA and FQGNSA. The CDR3 DNA sequence: TGTGCCAGCAGCCGAACAGGGCTTGGAAACACCATATATTTT. Protein sequence: CASSRTGLGNTIYF. The full variable domain, in which reference TRBV7-2 and TRBJ1-3 provide the parts outside the CDR3, is GAGVSQSPSNKVTEKGKDVELRCDPISGHTALYWYRQSLGQGLEFLIYFQGNSAPDKSGLPSDRFSAERTGGSVSTLTIQRTQQEDSAVYLCASSRTGLGNTIYFGEGSWLTVV.

This clone was recorded once. The V gene is TRBV7-9, the J gene TRBJ1-6; no firm D call. Per the germline V gene, CDR1 is SEHNR and CDR2 is FQNEAQ (reference sequence). This CDR3 spans 14 amino acids. With 1 base removed from V and 4 bases from J, the gap between germline ends came to 5 bases. This chain's CDR3 is CASSLDQYNSPLHF. The CDR3 nucleotides are TGTGCCAGCAGCTTAGATCAATATAATTCACCCCTCCACTTT.

V gene TRBV10-3 combines with J gene TRBJ2-3, with TRBD2 matching over 9 bases. Losses at the gene ends were 5 bases for V and 2 bases for J; bases not matched to a gene: 5. Germline V CDR1 and CDR2: ENHRY, SYGVKD. CDR3 length: 15 residues. The CDR3 bases are TGTGCCATCAGTAGCGGGGGGCATAACACAGATACGCAGTATTTT. This gives the protein CAISSGGHNTDTQYF.

The rearrangement links TRBV28 to TRBJ1-3, with 9 bases matching TRBD1. The V and J ends lost 6 bases and 3 bases, in that order; junction bases with no gene match: 9. Germline CDR1 reads MDHEN; CDR2 reads SYDVKM. CDR3 length: 16 amino acids. The CDR3 bases are TGTGCCAGCAGGATTACGGGACAGGGTTTTGGAAACACCATATATTTT. It yields the protein CASRITGQGFGNTIYF.

The chain uses TRBV28 and TRBJ1-5; unclear D gene. Germline V CDR1 and CDR2: MDHEN, SYDVKM. Trimming removed 7 bases from V and 3 bases from J, with 13 bases in between. This CDR3 is 14 amino acids long. The CDR3: CASNLRGNNQPQHF. The DNA of the CDR3 is TGTGCCAGCAACTTGAGAGGGAACAATCAGCCCCAGCATTTT.

V usage is TRBV7-9 and J usage is TRBJ2-7, with D perhaps TRBD1 (6 bases). V was pared by 5 bases and J by 5 bases, with 19 bases between. The CDR3 length is 15 residues. Germline V CDR1 and CDR2: SEHNR, FQNEAQ (reference sequence). The CDR3 DNA reads TGTGCCAGCAGCCCAACAGAATTACAGGGCCACGAGCAGTACTTC. As protein: CASSPTELQGHEQYF.

This clone was recorded a few times. CDR3 bases: TGTGCCAGCAGTGCAGGATTGAACACTGAAGCTTTCTTT. It yields the protein CASSAGLNTEAFF. The V and J genes are TRBV27 and TRBJ1-1, with no clear D. V was pared by 5 bases and J by 0 bases, with 7 bases between. Per the germline V gene, CDR1 is MNHEY and CDR2 is SMNVEV (reference sequence). This CDR3 contains 13 residues.

This clone has just a few counts. This chain links TRBV29-1 with TRBJ2-5; 13 positions match TRBD2. CDR1 and CDR2 from the germline V gene are SQVTM and ANQGSEA. The V gene end was trimmed by 3 bases and the J gene end by 2 bases; junction bases not matched to a gene: 9. This CDR3 has 17 amino acids. CDR3: CSVEDVLAGGIQETQYF. DNA of the CDR3: TGCAGCGTTGAGGATGTACTAGCGGGAGGGATTCAAGAGACCCAGTACTTC.

V usage is TRBV6-1 and J usage is TRBJ1-4; 8 nucleotides agree with TRBD1. V was clipped by 1 base and J by 8 bases; unmatched bases: 6. Germline V CDR1 and CDR2: MNHNS, SASEGT. The CDR3 totals 15 residues. CDR3 in amino acids: CASSEVVTGDEKLFF. In nucleotides, the CDR3 is TGTGCCAGCAGTGAAGTGGTGACAGGGGACGAAAAACTGTTTTTT.

CDR3 coding DNA: TGCGCCAGCAGCCAAGAAAGGGACAGGTGGCAGGAGACCCAGTACTTC. Translated, it gives CASSQERDRWQETQYF. V is TRBV4-3 and J is TRBJ2-5; 8 bases match TRBD1. Germline values: CDR1 LGHNA, CDR2 YSLEER. The CDR3 is made up of 16 amino acids. V lost 0 bases to trimming and J lost 5 bases; unmatched junction nucleotides: 8.

V is TRBV19 and J is TRBJ2-3; D is uncertain. CDR3 size: 15 residues. Deletions cut 4 bases from V and 6 bases from J, with 17 bases between. Germline assignment: CDR1 LNHDA and CDR2 SQIVND (reference sequence). The CDR3 loop is CASSSSRAALDTQYF. The CDR3 DNA sequence: TGTGCCAGTAGTAGTAGTCGCGCTGCGTTGGATACGCAGTATTTT.

The chain is built from TRBV2 and TRBJ2-3, with 12 bases that match TRBD2. V dropped 5 bases and J dropped 0; count of bases not matched to a gene: 6. In germline, CDR1 is SNHLY, CDR2 FYNNEI. The CDR3 length is 17 residues. The CDR3, as DNA: TGTGCCAGCAGTACTAGCGGGGGGCGTGTAAGCACAGATACGCAGTATTTT. As protein: CASSTSGGRVSTDTQYF. Using reference TRBV2 and TRBJ2-3 for the parts outside the CDR3, the full variable domain is EPEVTQTPSHQVTQMGQEVILRCVPISNHLYFYWYRQILGQKVEFLVSFYNNEISEKSEIFDDQFSVERPDGSNFTLKIRSTKLEDSAMYFCASSTSGGRVSTDTQYFGPGTRLTVL.

CDR3 region: CASSPAGAGRAGGTPYEQYF. The CDR3 nucleotides read TGCGCCAGCAGCCCCGCAGGGGCTGGGCGGGCGGGGGGCACACCCTACGAGCAGTACTTC. The J gene is TRBJ2-7, the V gene TRBV5-1; 8 nucleotides match TRBD2. The CDR3 spans 20 residues. Germline V lookup: CDR1 SGHRS, CDR2 YFSETQ. Trimming at V came to 4 bases and at J to 2 bases, leaving 23 bases not matched to a gene.

This clone was observed a single time. The same CDR3 can be traced to other DNA sequences in this sample. The chain combines TRBV6-1 with TRBJ1-2; D is unclear. CDR3 size: 12 residues. Germline-derived CDR1 and CDR2 are MNHNS and SASEGT. V was pared by 2 bases and J by 2 bases, with 3 bases between. The CDR3 sequence is CASSEQNYGYTF. The CDR3 region has the DNA TGTGCCAGCAGTGAACAGAACTATGGCTACACCTTC.

The genes are TRBV23-1 and TRBJ1-5; 7 nucleotides match TRBD1. Being an ORF, TRBV23-1 has a function that is uncertain. The CDR3 consists of 19 residues. Trimming at V came to 2 bases and at J to 1 base, leaving 14 bases not matched to a gene. CDR3 protein: CASSQSPSGTEISNQPQHF. The CDR3 DNA reads as TGCGCCAGCAGTCAAAGCCCCTCCGGGACAGAAATCAGCAATCAGCCCCAGCATTTT.

The CDR3 loop reads CAISEGQEPNSPLHF. The DNA for the CDR3 is TGTGCCATCAGTGAAGGACAGGAGCCTAATTCACCCCTCCACTTT. V and J are TRBV10-3 and TRBJ1-6; TRBD1 matches 7 bases. The V segment lost 3 bases and the J segment 6 bases; nucleotides outside the gene matches: 5. This CDR3 region has 15 residues. Germline CDR1 is ENHRY and CDR2 is SYGVKD.

The chain joins TRBV7-7 to TRBJ2-1; 13 nucleotides align to TRBD2. There are 17 residues in the CDR3. Germline assignment: CDR1 SSHAT and CDR2 FNYEAQ (reference sequence). In DNA, the CDR3 is TGTGCTCCCAGGACTAGCGGGGGCCCCTACTACTACAATGAGCAGTTCTTC. Protein: CAPRTSGGPYYYNEQFF.

V usage is TRBV6-1 and J usage is TRBJ1-2; D might be TRBD1 (5 bases). The ends were cut back, 2 bases at V and 6 bases at J, with 16 bases in the middle. This CDR3 is built from 15 residues. Germline CDR1 and CDR2: MNHNS and SASEGT. In DNA, the CDR3 is TGTGCCAGCAGTGAACCCAGGGTACGGTCGAATGGCTACACCTTC. Protein: CASSEPRVRSNGYTF.

This sequence joins TRBV19 and TRBJ1-1; 9 bases are shared with TRBD1. This CDR3 contains 15 residues. Trimming took 4 bases from V and 4 from J; bases not matched to a gene: 7. Germline-derived CDR1 and CDR2 are LNHDA and SQIVND (reference sequence). The CDR3, as DNA: TGTGCCAGTAGTACAGGACAGGGGCGGAGCACTGAAGCTTTCTTT. It specifies CASSTGQGRSTEAFF.

This chain links TRBV23-1 with TRBJ2-3, with a tentative D call TRBD2 (6 bases). TRBV23-1 is reported as an ORF; its role is uncertain. The length of the CDR3 is 15 residues. Deletions cut 3 bases from V and 3 bases from J, with 13 bases between. The CDR3 region is CASSHLEGRTDTQYF. CDR3 DNA: TGCGCCAGCAGTCATCTAGAGGGGAGGACAGATACGCAGTATTTT.

This chain uses TRBV11-3 with TRBJ2-7; TRBD2 matches 8 bases. After removal of 4 bases from V and 2 bases from J, the junction contained 4 bases not matched to a gene. The CDR3 totals 14 residues. Germline loops: CDR1 SGHNT, CDR2 YENEEA. In DNA, the CDR3 is TGTGCCAGCAGCTGGGGACTAGGTCCCTACGAGCAGTACTTC. It yields the protein CASSWGLGPYEQYF.

The J gene is TRBJ2-4, the V gene TRBV6-5, with D tentatively TRBD1 (6 bases). The CDR3 runs 14 residues. CDR1 is MNHEY, CDR2 SVGAGI, per germline. Deletions cut 8 bases from V and 1 base from J, with 12 bases between. CDR3 in DNA: TGTGCCAGCTCTACAACAGGGGCCAAAAACATTCAGTACTTC. Translating it yields CASSTTGAKNIQYF.

The rearrangement joins TRBV28 to TRBJ2-3, with 8 bases that match TRBD2. Germline V gene data show CDR1 as MDHEN and CDR2 as SYDVKM. The CDR3 loop spans 18 amino acids. With V trimmed by 8 bases and J by 9 bases, 25 bases remained unmatched. Here the CDR3 DNA reads TGTGCCAGCTCAGTTTATGGAAGGCTAGCGGGCCGCCGGGGGACGCAGTATTTT. As protein: CASSVYGRLAGRRGTQYF.

The chain couples TRBV5-1 to TRBJ1-3; 8 bases match TRBD1. The trim removed 4 bases at V and 0 bases at J, leaving 15 bases unmatched. The CDR3 runs to 19 residues. The germline CDR1 and CDR2 sequences are SGHRS and YFSETQ. The CDR3 loop reads CASSPEYRGRIGSGNTIYF. The CDR3 coding sequence is TGCGCCAGCAGCCCGGAATACAGGGGGAGAATAGGCTCTGGAAACACCATATATTTT.

V usage is TRBV5-4 and J usage is TRBJ1-6; D is undetermined. The CDR3 covers 15 residues. The V end was cut by 1 base, the J end by 8 bases, with 13 bases between. The germline V gene has CDR1 SGHNT and CDR2 YYREEE (reference sequence). CDR3 protein: CASSLPGGSDSPLHF. The CDR3 region has the DNA TGTGCCAGCAGCTTGCCGGGAGGGAGTGATTCACCCCTCCACTTT.

J is TRBJ1-1 and V is TRBV2, with 9 bases matching TRBD1. Germline CDR1 reads SNHLY; CDR2 reads FYNNEI. V was clipped by 4 bases and J by 5 bases; unmatched bases: 14. CDR3 size: 17 residues. The CDR3 sequence: CASSGGGTTGGPTEAFF. As DNA, the CDR3 is TGTGCCAGCAGTGGGGGGGGGACGACAGGGGGACCTACTGAAGCTTTCTTT. The whole variable domain, remainder taken from reference TRBV2 and TRBJ1-1, is EPEVTQTPSHQVTQMGQEVILRCVPISNHLYFYWYRQILGQKVEFLVSFYNNEISEKSEIFDDQFSVERPDGSNFTLKIRSTKLEDSAMYFCASSGGGTTGGPTEAFFGQGTRLTVV.

This clone came up once. The gene calls are TRBV4-3 and TRBJ2-7; 10 bases are a match to TRBD1. V gave up 0 bases and J gave up 7 bases; unmatched junction bases: 15. CDR1 and CDR2 (germline): LGHNA, YSLEER. This CDR3 spans 18 amino acids. The CDR3, as DNA: TGCGCCAGCAGCCAAGAAAACCGTTTGACAGGGGGCTTGGGAGAGCAGTACTTC. It codes for CASSQENRLTGGLGEQYF.

This chain uses TRBV27 with TRBJ2-3; 9 bases agree with TRBD2. Germline trimming cut 0 bases from V and 0 bases from J; bases unmatched to any gene: 4. The germline CDR1 and CDR2 sequences are MNHEY and SMNVEV (reference sequence). The CDR3 contains 17 residues. The CDR3 coding sequence is TGTGCCAGCAGTTTATCGGGGCTAGCGGGGAGCACAGATACGCAGTATTTT. It translates to CASSLSGLAGSTDTQYF.

The rearrangement links TRBV11-2 to TRBJ2-5; 9 bases line up with TRBD2. Trimming at V came to 5 bases and at J to 5 bases, leaving 9 bases not matched to a gene. Germline V lookup: CDR1 SGHAT, CDR2 FQNNGV. The CDR3 loop spans 15 amino acids. CDR3 amino acids: CASSLRAGGSETQYF. The CDR3 coding sequence is TGTGCCAGCAGCCTTCGGGCGGGGGGGTCGGAGACCCAGTACTTC.